A single sample is the source of the 21 T cell receptor beta chains below, sequenced in a study of cytomegalovirus exposure and HLA in healthy donors. 13 Jbeta primers and 60 Vbeta primers were used for the PCR. Repertoires were generated with immunoSEQ multiplex PCR, while TCRdb's copy carries only in-frame clones and drops some. Of under 300,000 clones in the sample, more than 55% were seen once. Sequencing used PBMCs. All receptors derive from a female donor in good health and CMV-seronegative.

V usage is TRBV11-2 and J usage is TRBJ2-7; 8 nucleotides align to TRBD1. The CDR3 consists of 18 residues. The J segment lost 2 bases and the V segment lost 1 base, leaving 13 bases of the junction unmatched. Germline loops: CDR1 SGHAT, CDR2 FQNNGV. CDR3 protein: CASSLALPGTGSTYEQYF. In nucleotides, the CDR3 is TGTGCCAGCAGCTTAGCTTTACCCGGGACAGGAAGTACCTACGAGCAGTACTTC.

The chain has TRBV13 and TRBJ1-2; D remains ambiguous. V lost 4 bases and J 4 bases, leaving 19 bases between the germline ends. This CDR3 comprises 16 residues. CDR1 and CDR2 (germline): PRHDT, FYEKMQ (reference sequence). In DNA, the CDR3 is TGTGCCAGCAGCTCGTACGACACGGCAACACCCTATGGCTACACCTTC. It is translated as CASSSYDTATPYGYTF.

J is TRBJ2-7 and V is TRBV5-4; the D gene is possibly TRBD1 (6 bases). Trimming stripped 2 bases from V and 6 bases from J, with 9 bases between. The CDR3 is 12 amino acids. Per the germline V gene, CDR1 is SGHNT and CDR2 is YYREEE (reference sequence). The CDR3 coding sequence is TGTGCCAGCAGCTTACAGGGCGGCGAGCAGTACTTC. Residues: CASSLQGGEQYF.

This chain links TRBV5-1 with TRBJ2-5; 15 positions match TRBD2. The CDR3 extends over 17 amino acids. Germline assignment: CDR1 SGHRS and CDR2 YFSETQ. Trimming removed 3 bases from V and 4 bases from J; junction bases left unmatched: 7. CDR3 region: CASSSEWGLAGGETQYF. Written as DNA, the CDR3 is TGCGCCAGCAGCTCGGAATGGGGACTAGCGGGAGGAGAGACCCAGTACTTC.

This clone has only a few counts. The chain couples TRBV6-1 to TRBJ2-4; 12 bases match TRBD1. Trimming at V came to 3 bases and at J to 8 bases, leaving 5 bases not matched to a gene. Germline lookup yields CDR1 MNHNS and CDR2 SASEGT. This CDR3 has 15 residues. CDR3 nucleotides: TGTGCCAGCAGTGAGCGGGGACAGGGGGCTTACATTCAGTACTTC. Its translation is CASSERGQGAYIQYF.

As concerns this clone: Other DNA sequences in this specimen translate into the identical CDR3. The V and J genes are TRBV28 and TRBJ2-7; 8 positions agree with TRBD1. The CDR3 runs to 12 residues. Per germline, CDR1 MDHEN and CDR2 SYDVKM. V shed 4 bases and J 6 bases; nucleotides not matched to a gene: 2. CDR3 DNA sequence: TGTGCCAGCAGTTCCGGACAGGGCGAGCAGTACTTC. Its translation is CASSSGQGEQYF.

The V gene is TRBV6-1, the J gene TRBJ2-2; TRBD1 is a possible D gene (6 bases). Trimming cost V 10 bases and J 4 bases, with 19 bases left between them. Per the germline V gene, CDR1 is MNHNS and CDR2 is SASEGT. The CDR3 contains 15 residues. The CDR3 region is CAMSRGSVPTGELFF. Here the CDR3 DNA reads TGTGCCATGTCGAGGGGGTCGGTCCCCACCGGGGAGCTGTTTTTT.

V is TRBV5-1 and J is TRBJ1-3; D is ambiguous. The germline V gene encodes CDR1 SGHRS and CDR2 YFSETQ. The CDR3 contains 14 residues. The V end lost 0 bases, the J end lost 0 bases, and 4 bases lay between the germline ends. CDR3 sequence (DNA): TGCGCCAGCAGCTTGGGAGGCTCTGGAAACACCATATATTTT. It is translated as CASSLGGSGNTIYF. The complete variable domain, with remaining parts taken from reference TRBV5-1 and TRBJ1-3, reads KAGVTQTPRYLIKTRGQQVTLSCSPISGHRSVSWYQQTPGQGLQFLFEYFSETQRNKGNFPGRFSGRQFSNSRSEMNVSTLELGDSALYLCASSLGGSGNTIYFGEGSWLTVV.

V usage is TRBV7-2 and J usage is TRBJ2-7; the match to TRBD1 covers 9 bases. J lost 9 bases, V lost 5 bases, and 17 bases had no gene match. CDR1 and CDR2 from the germline V gene are SGHTA and FQGNSA. The CDR3 is 16 amino acids. DNA for the CDR3: TGTGCCAGCAGCCTATCCCGGGACAGGGCCTTGGGGGTGCAGTACTTC. It encodes CASSLSRDRALGVQYF.

The genes are TRBV30 and TRBJ1-5; maybe TRBD1 (5 bases). Trimming pared 4 bases from V and 7 bases from J, leaving 14 bases between. Per germline, CDR1 GTSNPN and CDR2 SVGIG (reference sequence). This CDR3 is 13 amino acids long. CDR3 coding DNA: TGTGCCTGGACCGACAGTCCTGACCAGCCCCAGCATTTT. It codes for CAWTDSPDQPQHF. Complete variable domain (other parts from reference TRBV30 and TRBJ1-5): SQTIHQWPATLVQPVGSPLSLECTVEGTSNPNLYWYRQAAGRGLQLLFYSVGIGQISSEVPQNLSASRPQDRQFILSSKKLLLSDSGFYLCAWTDSPDQPQHFGDGTRLSIL.

The rearrangement uses TRBV2 and TRBJ2-7; TRBD2 agrees at 13 bases. CDR3 length: 17 amino acids. V shed 3 bases and J 4 bases; nucleotides not matched to a gene: 9. In germline, CDR1 is SNHLY, CDR2 FYNNEI. The DNA of the CDR3 is TGTGCCAGCAGTGACATTAAGGGACTAGCGGGACTATACGAGCAGTACTTC. This gives the protein CASSDIKGLAGLYEQYF.

The sample holds a few counts of this clone. This chain connects TRBV18 to TRBJ1-1, with a weak D call TRBD1 (5 bases). Germline V gene sequence: CDR1 KGHSH, CDR2 LQKENI. The CDR3 is 16 residues long. V lost 3 bases to trimming and J lost 1 base, with 15 bases between them. The CDR3 here is CASSPPTGGGNTEAFF. The CDR3 DNA follows: TGTGCCAGCTCACCGCCTACTGGGGGGGGGAACACTGAAGCTTTCTTT.

This clone was counted only a few times. This chain uses TRBV30 with TRBJ2-7, with a tentative D call TRBD2 (5 bases). V lost 2 bases and J 2 bases, leaving 16 bases between the germline ends. Germline V lookup: CDR1 GTSNPN, CDR2 SVGIG (reference sequence). The CDR3 is 15 residues long. This CDR3 is CAWSLRGSVPYEQYF. The CDR3 DNA sequence: TGTGCCTGGAGTCTGAGAGGGAGCGTCCCCTACGAGCAGTACTTC.

CDR3 DNA sequence: TGTGCCAGGGAGCCGCTAGCGGGAGACATGGGGGAGTATTTT. Encoded protein: CAREPLAGDMGEYF. The chain has TRBV27 and TRBJ2-3, with TRBD2 matching over 10 bases. V dropped 9 bases and J dropped 13; count of bases not matched to a gene: 16. This CDR3 spans 14 amino acids. Looked up from germline, CDR1 is MNHEY and CDR2 is SMNVEV (reference sequence).

This clone was found a few times. The chain recombines TRBV11-2 with TRBJ2-7; 11 bases line up with TRBD2. CDR1 is SGHAT, CDR2 FQNNGV, per germline. The junction had 3 bases not matched to a gene; V was cut back by 5 bases and J by 6 bases. CDR3 length: 13 amino acids. The CDR3, as DNA: TGTGCCAGCAGCCGAGGACTAGCGGGCGAGCAGTACTTC. Translated, it gives CASSRGLAGEQYF.

This clone has just a few counts. V is TRBV9 and J is TRBJ1-6, with D possibly matching TRBD1 (6 bases). The V gene lost 3 bases and the J gene lost 7 bases, with 11 bases spanning the gap. This CDR3 region has 14 residues. The germline V gene encodes CDR1 SGDLS and CDR2 YYNGEE. Written as DNA, the CDR3 is TGTGCCAGCAGCGCCCGGACAGCGAATTCACCCCTCCACTTT. It codes for CASSARTANSPLHF.

The V and J genes are TRBV10-1 and TRBJ2-2; tentatively, D is TRBD2 (5 bases). This CDR3 spans 14 amino acids. The V gene's germline CDR1 is WNHNN and CDR2 SYGVQD (reference sequence). V was cut by 5 bases and J by 7 bases, with 14 bases left in between. The CDR3 nucleotides are TGCGCCAGCAGTTACCTTTCTGAGGGCGGGGAGCTGTTTTTT. Translation gives CASSYLSEGGELFF.

The CDR3 is CASSAQATLGGAFF. The DNA of the CDR3 is TGTGCCAGCAGCGCACAGGCGACCCTAGGGGGTGCTTTCTTT. The chain carries TRBV11-2 and TRBJ1-1; the D gene is possibly TRBD1 (6 bases). V was shortened by 5 bases and J by 11 bases, with 21 bases between the two germline ends. The germline CDR1 and CDR2 sequences are SGHAT and FQNNGV. The CDR3 covers 14 residues. Variable domain in full (rest from reference TRBV11-2 and TRBJ1-1): EAGVAQSPRYKIIEKRQSVAFWCNPISGHATLYWYQQILGQGPKLLIQFQNNGVVDDSQLPKDRFSAERLKGVDSTLKIQPAKLEDSAVYLCASSAQATLGGAFFGQGTRLTVV.

The rearrangement links TRBV7-8 to TRBJ1-1; D might be TRBD1 (5 bases). Germline V gene sequence: CDR1 SGHVS, CDR2 FQNEAQ. The CDR3 consists of 12 residues. Trimming removed 6 bases from V and 6 bases from J, with 11 bases in between. CDR3 loop: CASRDPRAEAFF. CDR3 bases: TGTGCCAGCAGAGATCCCAGGGCTGAAGCTTTCTTT.

This chain uses TRBV9 with TRBJ1-3, with D possibly being TRBD1 (6 bases). V was pared by 3 bases and J by 4 bases, with 11 bases between. In germline, CDR1 is SGDLS, CDR2 YYNGEE. The CDR3 spans 14 residues. CDR3 protein: CASSGQEAGNTIYF. CDR3 DNA sequence: TGTGCCAGCAGCGGACAGGAAGCAGGAAACACCATATATTTT.

Concerning this clone: At one end, the junction sequence differs from germline, possibly due to a read error. V is TRBV27 and J is TRBJ2-7; D is possibly TRBD2 (5 bases). From germline, CDR1 is MNHEY and CDR2 SMNVEV (reference sequence). CDR3 size: 12 residues. The CDR3 region has the DNA TGTGCCAGGGCGGGCGGCCCCTACGAGCAGTGCTTC. Translation: CARAGGPYEQCF.